The 8 T cell receptor beta chains below come from one sample, sequenced in a study of blood T cell repertoires in COVID-19. Repertoires were generated with immunoSEQ multiplex PCR, while TCRdb's copy carries only in-frame clones and drops some. The sample holds 250,000 or so clones, 80% to 95% seen once. The sample taken for sequencing was PBMCs or T cells enriched from blood (not recorded which). These TCRs come from a man aged 40-49 years who had been exposed to COVID-19.

This chain uses TRBV14 with TRBJ2-7, with 8 positions matching TRBD2. Germline-derived CDR1 and CDR2 are SGHDN and FVKESK. CDR3 length equals 16 residues. V trimming: 1 base; J trimming: 2 bases; junction bases outside the gene matches: 7. The CDR3 region is CASSQAAGGGPYEQYF. The CDR3 DNA reads TGTGCCAGCAGCCAAGCGGCGGGAGGCGGGCCCTACGAGCAGTACTTC. The whole variable domain, filled in from reference TRBV14 and TRBJ2-7, reads EAGVTQFPSHSVIEKGQTVTLRCDPISGHDNLYWYRRVMGKEIKFLLHFVKESKQDESGMPNNRFLAERTGGTYSTLKVQPAELEDSGVYFCASSQAAGGGPYEQYFGPGTRLTVT.

The genes are TRBV5-1 and TRBJ1-4; D may be TRBD1 (5 bases). The germline CDR1 and CDR2 sequences are SGHRS and YFSETQ. Trimming left V 4 bases short and J 0 bases short, with 10 bases between. This CDR3 is 15 amino acids long. The CDR3 region is CASSGGGATNEKLFF. In DNA, the CDR3 is TGCGCCAGCAGCGGGGGAGGTGCAACTAATGAAAAACTGTTTTTT.

The chain recombines TRBV6-2 or TRBV6-3 with TRBJ1-4; no reliable D call. Germline-derived CDR1 and CDR2 are MNHEY and SVGEGT. Trimming left V 4 bases short and J 11 bases short, with 23 bases between. The CDR3 spans 16 residues. CDR3 loop: CASSSQRPGLAGKLFF. The CDR3 DNA reads TGTGCCAGCAGTTCACAACGGCCGGGATTGGCGGGCAAACTGTTTTTT.

The CDR3 loop reads CASSLEPTTGTDTQYF. CDR3 DNA: TGTGCCAGCAGCTTGGAACCCACTACAGGGACAGATACGCAGTATTTT. The chain combines TRBV5-5 with TRBJ2-3; D possibly corresponds to TRBD1 (6 bases). The V end was cut by 0 bases, the J end by 3 bases, with 14 bases between. CDR3 length: 16 residues. The germline V gene encodes CDR1 SGHKS and CDR2 YYEKEE (reference sequence). The variable domain in full, completed from reference TRBV5-5 and TRBJ2-3, reads DAGVTQSPTHLIKTRGQQVTLRCSPISGHKSVSWYQQVLGQGPQFIFQYYEKEERGRGNFPDRFSARQFPNYSSELNVNALLLGDSALYLCASSLEPTTGTDTQYFGPGTRLTVL.

The rearrangement uses TRBV30 and TRBJ2-7; 14 nucleotides align to TRBD2. The CDR3 loop spans 16 amino acids. J gave up 2 bases and V 3 bases, and 6 bases lay outside the gene matches. Germline CDR1 and CDR2: GTSNPN and SVGIG (reference sequence). The CDR3 is CAWRYPGLAGAYEQYF. CDR3 DNA: TGTGCCTGGAGATATCCGGGACTAGCGGGAGCCTACGAGCAGTACTTC.

The V call is TRBV18, the J call TRBJ1-2; D gene unclear. The germline V gene has CDR1 KGHSH and CDR2 LQKENI. The CDR3 loop spans 14 amino acids. The ends were cut back, 3 bases at V and 7 bases at J, with 15 bases in the middle. The CDR3 DNA reads as TGTGCCAGCTCACCCAGAACAGAGTCTATTGGCTACACCTTC. Its translation: CASSPRTESIGYTF.

The chain employs TRBV2 and TRBJ1-2; D possibly corresponds to TRBD1 (5 bases). V lost 6 bases, J lost 2 bases, and 10 bases lay in between. Germline loops: CDR1 SNHLY, CDR2 FYNNEI. CDR3 size: 13 residues. The CDR3: CASSLAGNYGYTF. The CDR3 nucleotides are TGTGCCAGCAGCTTGGCAGGGAACTATGGCTACACCTTC.

The chain has TRBV6-5 and TRBJ1-2; 7 nucleotides align to TRBD1. Germline lookup yields CDR1 MNHEY and CDR2 SVGAGI. This CDR3 is 13 amino acids long. V shed 7 bases and J 4 bases; nucleotides not matched to a gene: 6. The CDR3 is CASTLGQLYGYTF. CDR3 DNA sequence: TGTGCCAGCACCTTGGGACAGCTCTATGGCTACACCTTC.